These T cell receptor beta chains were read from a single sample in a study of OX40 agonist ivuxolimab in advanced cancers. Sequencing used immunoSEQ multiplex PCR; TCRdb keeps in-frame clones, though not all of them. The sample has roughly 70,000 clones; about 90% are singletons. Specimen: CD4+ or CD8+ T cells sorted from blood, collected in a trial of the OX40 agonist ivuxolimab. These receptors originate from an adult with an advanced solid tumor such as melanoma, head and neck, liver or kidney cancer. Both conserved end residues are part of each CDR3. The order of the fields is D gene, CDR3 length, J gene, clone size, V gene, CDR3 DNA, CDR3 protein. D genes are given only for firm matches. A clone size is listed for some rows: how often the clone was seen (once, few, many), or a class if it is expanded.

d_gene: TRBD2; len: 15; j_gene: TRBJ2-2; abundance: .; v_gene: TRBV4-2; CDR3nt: TGTGCCAGCAGCCAAACCGGGACTAGCGTACGGGAGCTGTTTTTT; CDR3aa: CASSQTGTSVRELFF
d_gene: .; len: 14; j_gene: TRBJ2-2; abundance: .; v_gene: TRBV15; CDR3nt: TGTGCCACCAGCAGCTACACGGGCACCGGGGAGCTGTTTTTT; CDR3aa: CATSSYTGTGELFF
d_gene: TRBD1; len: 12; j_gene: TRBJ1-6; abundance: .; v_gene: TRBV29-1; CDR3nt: TGCAGCGTTCGTACAGGGGCGGGACCCCTCCACTTT; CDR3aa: CSVRTGAGPLHF
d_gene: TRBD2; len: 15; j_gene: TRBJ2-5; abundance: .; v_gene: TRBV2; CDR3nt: TGTGCCAGCAGTGACGAAACTAGCGGAGGGGAGACCCAGTACTTC; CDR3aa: CASSDETSGGETQYF
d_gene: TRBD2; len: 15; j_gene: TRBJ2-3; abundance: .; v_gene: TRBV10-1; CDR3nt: TGCGCCAGCAGTGACCAGCGGGGGTTGACAGATACGCAGTATTTT; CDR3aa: CASSDQRGLTDTQYF
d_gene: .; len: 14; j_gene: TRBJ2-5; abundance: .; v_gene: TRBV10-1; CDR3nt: TGCGCCAGCAGTGAGTCGGGGATGGGGGAGACCCAGTACTTC; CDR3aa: CASSESGMGETQYF
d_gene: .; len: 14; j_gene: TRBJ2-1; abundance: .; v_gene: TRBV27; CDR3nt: TGTGCCAGCAGTTGGGGGACGGGTTCTAATGAGCAGTTCTTC; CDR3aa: CASSWGTGSNEQFF
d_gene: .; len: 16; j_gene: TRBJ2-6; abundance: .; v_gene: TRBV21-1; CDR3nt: TGTGCCAGCAGTCGTTCACAACAAAGTCGGGCCAACGTCCTGACTTTC; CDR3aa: CASSRSQQSRANVLTF
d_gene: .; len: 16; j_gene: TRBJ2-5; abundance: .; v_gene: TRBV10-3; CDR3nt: TGTGCCATCAGTGCGTTTGGCGGGGAGAACCAAGAGACCCAGTACTTC; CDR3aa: CAISAFGGENQETQYF
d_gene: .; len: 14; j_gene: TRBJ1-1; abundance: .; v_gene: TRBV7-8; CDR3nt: TGTGCCAGCAGCTTAGGGACGGCGAACACTGAAGCTTTCTTT; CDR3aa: CASSLGTANTEAFF
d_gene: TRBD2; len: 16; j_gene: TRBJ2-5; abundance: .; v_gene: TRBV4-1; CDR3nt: TGCGCCAGCAGCCAAGAAATCTATAGCGGGAGACAGACCCAGTACTTC; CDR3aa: CASSQEIYSGRQTQYF
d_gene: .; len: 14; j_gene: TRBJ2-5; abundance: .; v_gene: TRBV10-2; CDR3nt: TGCGCCAGCAGTGAACTAGACAGGAGTGGAACTAGCCACTTC; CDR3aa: CASSELDRSGTSHF
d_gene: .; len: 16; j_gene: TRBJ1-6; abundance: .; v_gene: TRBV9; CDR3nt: TGTGCCAGCAGCGTAGGGCTCCAGGGTAGTGAATCACCCCTCCACTTC; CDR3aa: CASSVGLQGSESPLHF
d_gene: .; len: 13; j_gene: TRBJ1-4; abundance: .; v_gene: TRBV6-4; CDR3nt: TGTGCCAGCAGTGAACGGCTTGGGGAAAAACTGTTTTTT; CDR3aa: CASSERLGEKLFF
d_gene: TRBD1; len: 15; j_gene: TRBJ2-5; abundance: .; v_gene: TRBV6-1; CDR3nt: TGTGCCAGCAGTAGAGGGACAGGGATACAAGAGACCCAGTACTTC; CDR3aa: CASSRGTGIQETQYF
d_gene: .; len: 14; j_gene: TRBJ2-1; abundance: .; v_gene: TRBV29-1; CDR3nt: TGCAGCGTTGAAGGGCAGGAGGTAGGCGATGAGCAGTTCTTC; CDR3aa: CSVEGQEVGDEQFF
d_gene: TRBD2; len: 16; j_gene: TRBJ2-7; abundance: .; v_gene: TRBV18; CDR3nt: TGTGCCAGCTCACCATCTAGCGGGGGCCAGACCTACGAGCAGTACTTC; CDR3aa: CASSPSSGGQTYEQYF
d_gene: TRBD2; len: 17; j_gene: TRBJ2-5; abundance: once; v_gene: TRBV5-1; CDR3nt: TGCGCCAGCAGCTTCGGGACTAGCGGGAGGGCCTTAGAGACCCAGTACTTC; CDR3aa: CASSFGTSGRALETQYF
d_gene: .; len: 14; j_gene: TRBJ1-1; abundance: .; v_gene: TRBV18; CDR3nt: TGTGCCAGCTCCCGGGCGAGAGGAGGCACTGAAGCTTTCTTT; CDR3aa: CASSRARGGTEAFF
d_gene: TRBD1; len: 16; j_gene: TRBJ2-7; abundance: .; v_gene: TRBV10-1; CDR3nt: TGCGCCAGCAGTGAGTCTCGGACAGGAGATTCCTACGAGCAGTACTTC; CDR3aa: CASSESRTGDSYEQYF
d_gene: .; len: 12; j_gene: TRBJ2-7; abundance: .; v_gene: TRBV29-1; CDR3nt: TGCAGCGCCGGAGATGTGGACTACGAGCAGTACTTC; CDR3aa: CSAGDVDYEQYF
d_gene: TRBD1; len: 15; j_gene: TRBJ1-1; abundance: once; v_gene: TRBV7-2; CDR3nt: TGTGCCAGCAGCTTACTCGGACAGGGGGCGACTGAAGCTTTCTTT; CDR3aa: CASSLLGQGATEAFF
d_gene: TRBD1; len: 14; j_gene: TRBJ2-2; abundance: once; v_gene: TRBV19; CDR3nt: TGTGCCAGTAGGGACAGGGGGCGCGACGGGGAGCTGTTTTTT; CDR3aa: CASRDRGRDGELFF
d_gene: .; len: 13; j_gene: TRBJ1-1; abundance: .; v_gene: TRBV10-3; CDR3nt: TGTGCCACCGTAGGACAGCAGAACACTGAAGCTTTCTTT; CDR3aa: CATVGQQNTEAFF
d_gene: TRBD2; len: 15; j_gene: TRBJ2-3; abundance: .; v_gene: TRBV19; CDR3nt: TGTGCCAGTACCCCTGGGCGGGGGAGCACAGATACGCAGTATTTT; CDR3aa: CASTPGRGSTDTQYF
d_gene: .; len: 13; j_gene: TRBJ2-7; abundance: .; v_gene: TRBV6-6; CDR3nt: TGTGCCAGCAGTTACCCTAGGGGACGCGAGCAGTACTTC; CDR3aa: CASSYPRGREQYF
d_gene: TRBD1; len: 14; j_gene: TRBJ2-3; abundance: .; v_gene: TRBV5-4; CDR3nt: TGTGCCAGCCGACCGGGACAGGGGGGAGATACGCAGTATTTT; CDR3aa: CASRPGQGGDTQYF
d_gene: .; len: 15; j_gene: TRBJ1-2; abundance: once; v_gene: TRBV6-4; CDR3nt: TGTGCCAGCAGTCTGTCCCCCGGGACTGGGTATGGCTACACCTTC; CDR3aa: CASSLSPGTGYGYTF
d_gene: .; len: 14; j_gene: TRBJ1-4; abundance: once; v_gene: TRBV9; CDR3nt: TGTGCCAGCAATCAGGGGTTGAGTGGAGAAAAACTGTTTTTT; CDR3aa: CASNQGLSGEKLFF
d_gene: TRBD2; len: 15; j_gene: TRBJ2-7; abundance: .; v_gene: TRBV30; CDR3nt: TGTGCCTGGAACAGACCGGGACTAGCGGGAGTAGCGCAGTACTTC; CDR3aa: CAWNRPGLAGVAQYF
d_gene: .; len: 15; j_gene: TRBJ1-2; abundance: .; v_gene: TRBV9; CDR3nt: TGTGCCAGCAGCACTGGCCTACAGGAGACCTATGGCTACACCTTC; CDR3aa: CASSTGLQETYGYTF
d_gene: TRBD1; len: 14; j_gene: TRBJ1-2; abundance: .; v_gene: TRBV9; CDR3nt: TGTGCCAGCAGCGTAGACAGGGGAGGCTATGGCTACACCTTC; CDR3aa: CASSVDRGGYGYTF
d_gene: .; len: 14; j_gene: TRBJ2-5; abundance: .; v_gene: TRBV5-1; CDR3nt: TGCGCCAGCAGCGGCGGGGACGTCCAAGAGACCCAGTACTTC; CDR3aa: CASSGGDVQETQYF
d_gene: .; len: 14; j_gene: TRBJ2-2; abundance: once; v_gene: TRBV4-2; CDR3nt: TGTGCCAGCAGCCAGGACCCCGAGACCGGGGAGCTGTTTTTT; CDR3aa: CASSQDPETGELFF
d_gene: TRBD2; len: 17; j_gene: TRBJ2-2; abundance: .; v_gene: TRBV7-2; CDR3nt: TGTGCCAGCAGCTTACGGAGGGGGACTAGCGCCACCGGGGAGCTGTTTTTT; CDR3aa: CASSLRRGTSATGELFF
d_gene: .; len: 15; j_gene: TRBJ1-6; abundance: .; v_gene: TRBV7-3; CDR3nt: TGTGCCAGCAGCTTAATCTCAGGGGCTGGGTCACCCCTCCACTTT; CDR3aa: CASSLISGAGSPLHF
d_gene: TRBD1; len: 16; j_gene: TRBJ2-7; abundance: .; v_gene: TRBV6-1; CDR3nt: TGTGCCAGCAGTGAAGCACTCGTGACAGGGCCCTACGAGCAGTACTTC; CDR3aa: CASSEALVTGPYEQYF
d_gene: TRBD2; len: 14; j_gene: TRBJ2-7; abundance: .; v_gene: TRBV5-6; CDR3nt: TGTGCCAGCAGCCGGACTAGCGGTTCCTACGAGCAGTACTTC; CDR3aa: CASSRTSGSYEQYF
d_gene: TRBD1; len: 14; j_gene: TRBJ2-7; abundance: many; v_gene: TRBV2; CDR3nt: TGTGCCAGCAGTGTGGGGACAGCCTCCTACGAGCAGTACTTC; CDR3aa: CASSVGTASYEQYF
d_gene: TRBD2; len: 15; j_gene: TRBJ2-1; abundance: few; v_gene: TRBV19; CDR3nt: TGTGCCAGTAGTTTGCTAGCGGGAGCGGGAAATGAGCAGTTCTTC; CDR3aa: CASSLLAGAGNEQFF
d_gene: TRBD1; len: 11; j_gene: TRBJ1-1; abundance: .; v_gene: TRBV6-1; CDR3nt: TGTGCCAGCAGTCAGGGGGGTGAAGCTTTCTTT; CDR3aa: CASSQGGEAFF
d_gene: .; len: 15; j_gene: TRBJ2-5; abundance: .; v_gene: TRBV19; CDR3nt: TGTGCCAGTAGTACTCCCCCAGGAGCAGGGGAGACCCAGTACTTC; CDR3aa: CASSTPPGAGETQYF
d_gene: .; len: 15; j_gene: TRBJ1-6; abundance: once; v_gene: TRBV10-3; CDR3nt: TGTGCCATCAGTGAGTCGATCGGGGGGGGCTCACCCCTCCACTTT; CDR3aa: CAISESIGGGSPLHF
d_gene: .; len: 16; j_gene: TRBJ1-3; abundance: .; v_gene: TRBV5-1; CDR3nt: TGCGCCAGCAGCTTGGCCGGGGTGACGTATGGAAACACCATATATTTT; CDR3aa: CASSLAGVTYGNTIYF
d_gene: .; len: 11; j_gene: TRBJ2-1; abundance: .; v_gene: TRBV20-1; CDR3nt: TGCAGTGCTAGAGATCTGAGGGGGGAGTTCTTC; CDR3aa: CSARDLRGEFF
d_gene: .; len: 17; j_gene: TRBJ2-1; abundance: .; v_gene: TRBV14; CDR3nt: TGTGCCAGCAGCCAAGACGCTCGCAGGGTCGCCTACAATGAGCAGTTCTTC; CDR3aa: CASSQDARRVAYNEQFF
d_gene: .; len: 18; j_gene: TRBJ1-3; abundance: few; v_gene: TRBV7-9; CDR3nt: TGTGCCAGCAGCTTGCACGAACCTTCCTCATTCTCTGGAAACACCATATATTTT; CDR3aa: CASSLHEPSSFSGNTIYF
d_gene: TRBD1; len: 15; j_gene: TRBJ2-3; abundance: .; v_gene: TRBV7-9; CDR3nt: TGTGCCAGCAGCTTACAGGGGGTAAGCACAGATACGCAGTATTTT; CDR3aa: CASSLQGVSTDTQYF
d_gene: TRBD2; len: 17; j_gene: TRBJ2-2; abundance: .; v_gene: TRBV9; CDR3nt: TGTGCCAGCAGCGTTGGGACTAGCGGGACTTTTACCGGGGAGCTGTTTTTT; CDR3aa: CASSVGTSGTFTGELFF
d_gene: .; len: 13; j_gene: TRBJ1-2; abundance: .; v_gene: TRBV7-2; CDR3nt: TGTGCCAGCAGCTTAGAGGCAGAGGGTGGCTACACCTTC; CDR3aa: CASSLEAEGGYTF
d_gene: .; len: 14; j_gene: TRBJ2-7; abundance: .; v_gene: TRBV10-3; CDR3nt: TGTGCCATCAGTGAGTCCACAGCGTCCTACGAGCAGTACTTC; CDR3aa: CAISESTASYEQYF
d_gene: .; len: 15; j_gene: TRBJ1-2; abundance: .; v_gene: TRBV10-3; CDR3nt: TGTGCCATCAGTGAGCCTAGACAGCCTAACTATGGCTACACCTTC; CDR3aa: CAISEPRQPNYGYTF